The 22 T cell receptor beta chains below come from one sample, sequenced in a study of blood T cell repertoires in COVID-19 (dated by TCRdb to 2018 to 2020). Library creation used the immunoSEQ multiplex PCR assay. What TCRdb holds here is the immuneACCESS table cut down to in-frame rearrangements. Part of the clones is not present; checked against another copy, under half of the missing clones reflect an unresolved V gene, and the others are unexplained. For this sample there are hundreds of thousands of clones; approximately 91% appear just once. Clones ranked in the top ten supply approximately 0.7% of the sample. Sample: peripheral blood. The source of these receptors is a man aged 35 to 55 with acute or convalescent COVID-19.

In DNA, the CDR3 is TGTGCCAGCAGCCCACAGGGGTTGTATGGCTACACCTTC. Amino acid sequence: CASSPQGLYGYTF. The V and J genes are TRBV14 and TRBJ1-2; 7 bases map to TRBD1. CDR3 length equals 13 residues. CDR1 is SGHDN, CDR2 FVKESK, per germline. The V gene end was trimmed by 4 bases and the J gene end by 5 bases; junction bases not matched to a gene: 4.

V gene TRBV5-1 combines with J gene TRBJ2-2, with D possibly TRBD1 on 7 matching bases. The V gene's germline CDR1 is SGHRS and CDR2 YFSETQ. Trimming removed 2 bases from V and 4 bases from J, with 12 bases in between. This CDR3 has 15 amino acids. The CDR3 DNA sequence: TGCGCCAGCAGCTTAACAGGGGAGGCCACCGGGGAGCTGTTTTTT. This codes for CASSLTGEATGELFF.

The chain uses TRBV19 and TRBJ2-1; 10 nucleotides align to TRBD2. Per the germline V gene, CDR1 is LNHDA and CDR2 is SQIVND (reference sequence). V gave up 1 base and J gave up 2 bases; unmatched junction bases: 14. This CDR3 comprises 20 residues. The CDR3 sequence is CASSIGPLAGATGTYNEQFF. In DNA, the CDR3 is TGTGCCAGTAGTATAGGACCCCTAGCGGGGGCCACTGGAACCTACAATGAGCAGTTCTTC. Filled out from reference TRBV19 and TRBJ2-1, the complete variable domain reads DGGITQSPKYLFRKEGQNVTLSCEQNLNHDAMYWYRQDPGQGLRLIYYSQIVNDFQKGDIAEGYSVSREKKESFPLTVTSAQKNPTAFYLCASSIGPLAGATGTYNEQFFGPGTRLTVL.

V and J are TRBV3-1 (or the pseudogene TRBV3-2) and TRBJ2-3; the match to TRBD1 covers 11 bases. The CDR3 is made up of 13 amino acids. Germline V gene data show CDR1 as LGHDT and CDR2 as YNNKEL (reference sequence). V lost 4 bases to trimming and J lost 9 bases; unmatched junction nucleotides: 3. The CDR3 DNA is TGTGCCAGCAGCCCCGGGACAGGGGGGACGCAGTATTTT. Its protein product is CASSPGTGGTQYF.

The rearrangement joins TRBV19 to TRBJ1-5, with 8 positions matching TRBD1. There are 17 residues in the CDR3. Germline loops: CDR1 LNHDA, CDR2 SQIVND (reference sequence). V was clipped by 4 bases and J by 5 bases; unmatched bases: 13. The DNA of the CDR3 is TGTGCCAGTAGTACCCGCCATCCACAGGGGGTCCATCAGCCCCAGCATTTT. Residues: CASSTRHPQGVHQPQHF.

The rearrangement links TRBV9 to TRBJ2-3; D is possibly TRBD2 (7 bases). This CDR3 region has 18 residues. Germline V gene lookup returns CDR1 SGDLS and CDR2 YYNGEE. V lost 5 bases and J 0 bases, leaving 22 bases between the germline ends. CDR3 coding DNA: TGTGCCAGCAGTCCGATACCGGGGGGCGGATATAGCACAGATACGCAGTATTTT. It is translated as CASSPIPGGGYSTDTQYF.

Ten or more counts support this clone. The chain has TRBV5-4 and TRBJ2-3; 8 bases are a match to TRBD2. With V trimmed by 0 bases and J by 2 bases, 5 bases remained unmatched. This CDR3 has 16 residues. In germline, CDR1 is SGHNT, CDR2 YYREEE (reference sequence). The CDR3 protein is CASSLAVAGITDTQYF. The CDR3, as DNA: TGTGCCAGCAGCTTGGCTGTAGCGGGGATCACAGATACGCAGTATTTT.

The V gene is TRBV19, the J gene TRBJ1-6, with 9 bases aligning to TRBD1. The junction had 15 bases not matched to a gene; V was cut back by 5 bases and J by 10 bases. This CDR3 has 17 amino acids. The germline CDR1 and CDR2 sequences are LNHDA and SQIVND (reference sequence). DNA for the CDR3: TGTGCCAGTAGTCCCTACCCCCCCGGGACAGGGAAATCACCCCTCCACTTT. It specifies CASSPYPPGTGKSPLHF.

The genes are TRBV30 and TRBJ1-1; D might be TRBD1 (6 bases). CDR3 length: 14 amino acids. Germline-derived CDR1 and CDR2 are GTSNPN and SVGIG (reference sequence). Between the trimmed V and J ends, which lost 2 bases and 6 bases, there was a span of 16 bases. The CDR3 protein is CAWSRIQQGPEAFF. The CDR3 bases are TGTGCCTGGAGTCGCATCCAACAGGGACCTGAAGCTTTCTTT. The whole variable domain, filled in from reference TRBV30 and TRBJ1-1, reads SQTIHQWPATLVQPVGSPLSLECTVEGTSNPNLYWYRQAAGRGLQLLFYSVGIGQISSEVPQNLSASRPQDRQFILSSKKLLLSDSGFYLCAWSRIQQGPEAFFGQGTRLTVV.

The chain is built from TRBV19 and TRBJ2-1; 10 positions match TRBD2. Germline CDR1 is LNHDA and CDR2 is SQIVND (reference sequence). After removal of 6 bases from V and 4 bases from J, the junction contained 6 bases not matched to a gene. The CDR3 runs 15 residues. CDR3 in DNA: TGTGCCAGTAGCACCGGGACTAGCGTTTACAATGAGCAGTTCTTC. This codes for CASSTGTSVYNEQFF.

The CDR3, as DNA: TGTGCCAGCAGCCCTGGGACAGGGGTGTGGTCCACTGAAGCTTTCTTT. Encoded protein: CASSPGTGVWSTEAFF. The chain carries TRBV3-1 (or the pseudogene TRBV3-2) and TRBJ1-1; 10 nucleotides agree with TRBD1. The CDR3 sequence is 16 residues long. Germline V gives CDR1 LGHDT, CDR2 YNNKEL (reference sequence). V dropped 4 bases and J dropped 4; count of bases not matched to a gene: 9.

V gene TRBV18 combines with J gene TRBJ2-3; TRBD1 matches at 10 bases. The CDR3 totals 16 residues. Germline CDR1 and CDR2: KGHSH and LQKENI. Trimming cost V 0 bases and J 9 bases; bases outside gene matches: 9. CDR3: CASSPPGTGVGKTQYF. CDR3 nucleotide sequence: TGTGCCAGCTCACCACCGGGGACAGGGGTGGGAAAAACGCAGTATTTT.

The rearrangement links TRBV10-2 to TRBJ1-6; D call uncertain. This CDR3 has 15 amino acids. Germline V CDR1 and CDR2: WSHSY, SAAADI. V was pared by 6 bases and J by 0 bases, with 9 bases between. CDR3 loop: CASSHASSYNSPLHF. The CDR3 nucleotides are TGCGCCAGCAGCCACGCGAGCTCCTATAATTCACCCCTCCACTTT.

The chain carries TRBV28 and TRBJ1-5; D possibly corresponds to TRBD1 (6 bases). Germline V gene lookup returns CDR1 MDHEN and CDR2 SYDVKM. Deletions cut 6 bases from V and 0 bases from J, with 9 bases between. The length of the CDR3 is 14 residues. Here the CDR3 DNA reads TGTGCCAGCAGGCAAGGGGGTAGCAATCAGCCCCAGCATTTT. The encoded protein is CASRQGGSNQPQHF.

The J gene is TRBJ1-6, the V gene TRBV28; 7 bases are a match to TRBD1. CDR3 size: 14 residues. J was trimmed by 6 bases and V by 6 bases; bases with no gene match: 5. The germline V gene has CDR1 MDHEN and CDR2 SYDVKM. The CDR3 nucleotides are TGTGCCAGCAGCTGGACAGGAGGTAATTCACCCCTCCACTTT. Its translation: CASSWTGGNSPLHF.

This clone occurred many times. The chain combines TRBV27 with TRBJ2-7, with D maybe TRBD2 (5 bases). Trimming shortened V by 5 bases and J by 2 bases, and 16 bases separated the two germline ends. This CDR3 comprises 15 residues. CDR1 MNHEY and CDR2 SMNVEV come from the germline V gene (reference sequence). The CDR3 loop reads CASSPLGRLTYEQYF. The DNA for the CDR3 is TGTGCCAGCAGTCCCCTCGGACGACTAACCTACGAGCAGTACTTC.

V is TRBV10-1 and J is TRBJ2-1, with D maybe TRBD2 (8 bases). The CDR3 is made up of 18 amino acids. V lost 5 bases and J 5 bases, leaving 25 bases between the germline ends. Germline V gives CDR1 WNHNN, CDR2 SYGVQD (reference sequence). The CDR3 DNA reads TGCGCCAGCAGTAAAACACAGGGGCGGGGGGACACGGACAATGAGCAGTTCTTC. Its translation is CASSKTQGRGDTDNEQFF.

The chain recombines TRBV10-1 with TRBJ2-3; 8 positions match TRBD2. This CDR3 has 15 amino acids. Germline CDR1 reads WNHNN; CDR2 reads SYGVQD (reference sequence). Germline trimming cut 2 bases from V and 4 bases from J; bases unmatched to any gene: 5. CDR3 region: CASSEIAGGADTQYF. The CDR3 nucleotides are TGCGCCAGCAGTGAGATTGCGGGGGGCGCAGATACGCAGTATTTT.

The V and J genes are TRBV6-6 and TRBJ1-2; D not certain. Germline V CDR1 and CDR2: MNHNY, SVGAGI (reference sequence). The V end was cut by 6 bases, the J end by 11 bases, with 19 bases between. The CDR3 extends over 13 amino acids. CDR3 sequence: CASSQPGQADYTF. The CDR3 bases are TGTGCCAGCAGCCAACCTGGGCAGGCCGATTACACCTTC.

The V call is TRBV9, the J call TRBJ2-7; D call uncertain. V shed 3 bases and J shed 0 bases, with 10 bases lying between them. The CDR3 totals 14 residues. CDR1 is SGDLS and CDR2 is YYNGEE in the germline V gene. Here the CDR3 DNA reads TGTGCCAGCAGCGCCGAGCCAAGCTCCTACGAGCAGTACTTC. Translated, it gives CASSAEPSSYEQYF.

This clone was observed a few times. DNA for the CDR3: TGTGCCAGCAGTACCCAGGGCACAGATACGCAGTATTTT. This codes for CASSTQGTDTQYF. The gene calls are TRBV6-4 and TRBJ2-3; D gene ambiguous. The CDR3 is 13 amino acids. Germline V gene sequence: CDR1 MRHNA, CDR2 SNTAGT. The V end was cut by 5 bases, the J end by 1 base, with 7 bases between.

CDR3 in amino acids: CASRPGTSPPESQYF. CDR3 in DNA: TGTGCCAGCAGGCCCGGGACTAGTCCACCGGAGTCGCAGTATTTT. V gene TRBV5-4 combines with J gene TRBJ2-3; 8 positions agree with TRBD2. The CDR3 length is 15 residues. Germline assignment: CDR1 SGHNT and CDR2 YYREEE (reference sequence). The J segment lost 10 bases and the V segment lost 5 bases, leaving 15 bases of the junction unmatched.